This T cell receptor beta chain appears in the sequencing data of a study of T cell changes during pregnancy in multiple sclerosis. The CDR3 runs 15 residues. Germline V gene sequence: CDR1 KGHSH, CDR2 LQKENI. V was trimmed by 4 bases and J by 2 bases, leaving 14 bases between them. This table comes from immunoSEQ multiplex PCR, and its TCRdb copy is limited to in-frame clones, with some not included. The sample yields some 97,000 clones, around nine tenths seen once. This TCR was recovered from a female donor with multiple sclerosis, enrolled in a pregnancy study. The source was peripheral blood, collected in the second trimester of pregnancy. V gene TRBV18 combines with J gene TRBJ2-5; D possibly corresponds to TRBD2 (6 bases). The DNA for the CDR3 is TGTGCCAGCTCACTCCAAGCGGGCTCTCAAGAGACCCAGTACTTC. Translation gives CASSLQAGSQETQYF. Full variable domain (remainder filled in from reference TRBV18 and TRBJ2-5): NAGVMQNPRHLVRRRGQEARLRCSPMKGHSHVYWYRQLPEEGLKFMVYLQKENIIDESGMPKERFSAEFPKEGPSILRIQQVVRGDSAAYFCASSLQAGSQETQYFGPGTRLLVL.